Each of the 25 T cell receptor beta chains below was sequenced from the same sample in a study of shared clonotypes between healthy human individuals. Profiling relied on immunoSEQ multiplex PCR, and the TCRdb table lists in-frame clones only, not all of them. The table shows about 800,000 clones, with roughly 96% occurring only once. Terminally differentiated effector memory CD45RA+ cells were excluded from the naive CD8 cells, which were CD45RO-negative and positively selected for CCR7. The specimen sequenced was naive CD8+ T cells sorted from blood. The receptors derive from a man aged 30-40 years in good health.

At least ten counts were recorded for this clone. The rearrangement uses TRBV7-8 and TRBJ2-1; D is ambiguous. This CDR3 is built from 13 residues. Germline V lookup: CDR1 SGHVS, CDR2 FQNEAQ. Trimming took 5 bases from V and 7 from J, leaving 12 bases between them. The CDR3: CASSVTMGNEQFF. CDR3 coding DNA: TGTGCCAGCAGCGTAACGATGGGGAATGAGCAGTTCTTC.

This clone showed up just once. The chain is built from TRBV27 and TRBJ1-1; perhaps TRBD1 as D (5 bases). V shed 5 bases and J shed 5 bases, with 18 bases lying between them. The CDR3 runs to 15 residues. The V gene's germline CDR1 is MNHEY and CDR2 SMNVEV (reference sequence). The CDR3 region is CASSLTAGFRTEAFF. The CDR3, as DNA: TGTGCCAGCAGTCTAACCGCAGGGTTCCGAACTGAAGCTTTCTTT.

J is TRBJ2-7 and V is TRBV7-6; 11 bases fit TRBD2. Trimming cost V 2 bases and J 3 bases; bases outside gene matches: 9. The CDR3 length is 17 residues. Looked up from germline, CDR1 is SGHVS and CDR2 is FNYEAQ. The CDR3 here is CASSLPTSGSGFYEQYF. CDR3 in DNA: TGTGCCAGCAGCTTACCCACTAGCGGGAGTGGGTTCTACGAGCAGTACTTC.

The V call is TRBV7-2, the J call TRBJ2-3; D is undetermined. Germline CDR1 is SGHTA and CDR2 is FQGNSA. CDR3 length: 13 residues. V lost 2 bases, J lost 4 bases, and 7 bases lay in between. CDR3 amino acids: CASSLKVPDTQYF. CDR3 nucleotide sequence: TGTGCCAGCAGCTTAAAGGTTCCAGATACGCAGTATTTT. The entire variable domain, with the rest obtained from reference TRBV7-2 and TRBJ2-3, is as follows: GAGVSQSPSNKVTEKGKDVELRCDPISGHTALYWYRQSLGQGLEFLIYFQGNSAPDKSGLPSDRFSAERTGGSVSTLTIQRTQQEDSAVYLCASSLKVPDTQYFGPGTRLTVL.

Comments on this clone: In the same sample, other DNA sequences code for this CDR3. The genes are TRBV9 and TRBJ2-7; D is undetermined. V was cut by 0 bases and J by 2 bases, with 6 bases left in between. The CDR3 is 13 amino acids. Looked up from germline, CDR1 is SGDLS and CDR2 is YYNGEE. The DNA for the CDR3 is TGTGCCAGCAGCGTAGGGGGAACCTACGAGCAGTACTTC. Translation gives CASSVGGTYEQYF. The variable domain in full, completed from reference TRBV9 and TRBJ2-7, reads DSGVTQTPKHLITATGQRVTLRCSPRSGDLSVYWYQQSLDQGLQFLIQYYNGEERAKGNILERFSAQQFPDLHSELNLSSLELGDSALYFCASSVGGTYEQYFGPGTRLTVT.

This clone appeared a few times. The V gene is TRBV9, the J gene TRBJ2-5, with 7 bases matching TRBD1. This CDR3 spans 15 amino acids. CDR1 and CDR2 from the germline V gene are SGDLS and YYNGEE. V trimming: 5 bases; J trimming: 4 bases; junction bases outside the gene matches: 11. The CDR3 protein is CASSRQGSSGETQYF. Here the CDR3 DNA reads TGTGCCAGCAGTAGACAGGGAAGCTCGGGAGAGACCCAGTACTTC.

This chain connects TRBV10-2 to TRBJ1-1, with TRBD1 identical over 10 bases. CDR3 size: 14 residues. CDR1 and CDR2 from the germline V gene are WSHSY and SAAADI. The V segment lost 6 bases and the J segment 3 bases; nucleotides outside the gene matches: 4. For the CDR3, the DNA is TGCGCCAGCAGCCGACAGGGGGCCTACACTGAAGCTTTCTTT. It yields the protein CASSRQGAYTEAFF.

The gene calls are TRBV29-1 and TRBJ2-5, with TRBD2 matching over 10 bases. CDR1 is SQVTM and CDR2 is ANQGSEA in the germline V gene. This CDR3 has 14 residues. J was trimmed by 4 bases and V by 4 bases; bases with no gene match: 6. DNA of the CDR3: TGCAGCGTTGCCAGCGGGAGGGCCGGAGAGACCCAGTACTTC. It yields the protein CSVASGRAGETQYF. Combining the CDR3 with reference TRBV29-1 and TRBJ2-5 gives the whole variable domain SAVISQKPSRDICQRGTSLTIQCQVDSQVTMMFWYRQQPGQSLTLIATANQGSEATYESGFVIDKFPISRPNLTFSTLTVSNMSPEDSSIYLCSVASGRAGETQYFGPGTRLLVL.

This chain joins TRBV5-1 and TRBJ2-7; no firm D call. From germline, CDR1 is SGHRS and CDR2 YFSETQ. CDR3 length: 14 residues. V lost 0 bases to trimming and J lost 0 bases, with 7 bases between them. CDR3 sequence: CASSLADSSYEQYF. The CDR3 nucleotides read TGCGCCAGCAGCTTGGCCGATAGCTCCTACGAGCAGTACTTC.

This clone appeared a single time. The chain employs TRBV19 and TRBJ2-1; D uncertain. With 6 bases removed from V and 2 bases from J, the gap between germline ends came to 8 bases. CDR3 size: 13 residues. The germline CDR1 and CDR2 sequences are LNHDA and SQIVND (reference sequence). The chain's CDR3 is CASSQVTYNEQFF. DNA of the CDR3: TGTGCCAGTAGCCAGGTAACCTACAATGAGCAGTTCTTC.

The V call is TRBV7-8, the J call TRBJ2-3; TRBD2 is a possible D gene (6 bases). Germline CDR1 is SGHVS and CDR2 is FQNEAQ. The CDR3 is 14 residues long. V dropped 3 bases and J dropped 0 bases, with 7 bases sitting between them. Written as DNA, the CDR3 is TGTGCCAGCAGCTTTGGGGGGAGCACAGATACGCAGTATTTT. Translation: CASSFGGSTDTQYF.

CDR3 residues: CASSLGTEAFF. The CDR3 nucleotides are TGTGCCAGCAGCTTAGGCACTGAAGCTTTCTTT. The chain has TRBV7-8 and TRBJ1-1; D gene ambiguous. With 1 base removed from V and 4 bases from J, the gap between germline ends came to 1 base. This CDR3 spans 11 amino acids. Germline CDR1 and CDR2: SGHVS and FQNEAQ.

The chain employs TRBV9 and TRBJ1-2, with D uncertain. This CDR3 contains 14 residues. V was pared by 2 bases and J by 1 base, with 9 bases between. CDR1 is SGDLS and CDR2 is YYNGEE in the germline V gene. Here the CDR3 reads CASSVFRDNYGYTF. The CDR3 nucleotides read TGTGCCAGCAGCGTCTTCCGGGATAACTATGGCTACACCTTC.

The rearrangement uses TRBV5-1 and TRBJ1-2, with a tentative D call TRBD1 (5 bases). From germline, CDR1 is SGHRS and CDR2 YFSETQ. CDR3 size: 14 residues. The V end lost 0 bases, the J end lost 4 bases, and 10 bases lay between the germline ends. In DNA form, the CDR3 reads TGCGCCAGCAGCTTGGAATCCGGGACCTATGGCTACACCTTC. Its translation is CASSLESGTYGYTF.

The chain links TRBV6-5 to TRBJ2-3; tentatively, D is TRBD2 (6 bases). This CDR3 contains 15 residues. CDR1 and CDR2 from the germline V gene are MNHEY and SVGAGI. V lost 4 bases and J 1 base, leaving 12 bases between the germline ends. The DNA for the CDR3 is TGTGCCAGCAGTTCTACCTGGAGGGGCACAGATACGCAGTATTTT. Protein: CASSSTWRGTDTQYF.

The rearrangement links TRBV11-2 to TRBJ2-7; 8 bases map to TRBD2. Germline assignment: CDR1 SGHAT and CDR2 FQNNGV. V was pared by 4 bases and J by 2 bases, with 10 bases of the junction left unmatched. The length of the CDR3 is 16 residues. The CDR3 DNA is TGTGCCAGCAGCTCCCGGGGGCGGGAGGTAACCTACGAGCAGTACTTC. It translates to CASSSRGREVTYEQYF.

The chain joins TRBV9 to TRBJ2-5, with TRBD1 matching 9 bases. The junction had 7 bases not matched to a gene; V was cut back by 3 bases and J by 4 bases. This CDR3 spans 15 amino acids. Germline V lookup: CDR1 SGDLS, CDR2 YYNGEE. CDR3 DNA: TGTGCCAGCAGCGACGGGACAGGGAGAGGAGAGACCCAGTACTTC. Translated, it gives CASSDGTGRGETQYF.

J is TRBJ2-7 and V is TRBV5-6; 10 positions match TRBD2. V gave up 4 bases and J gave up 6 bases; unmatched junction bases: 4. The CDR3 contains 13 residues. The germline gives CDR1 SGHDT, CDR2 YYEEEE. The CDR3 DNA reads TGTGCCAGCAGCCAGTTAGCGGGAGGCGAGCAGTACTTC. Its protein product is CASSQLAGGEQYF.

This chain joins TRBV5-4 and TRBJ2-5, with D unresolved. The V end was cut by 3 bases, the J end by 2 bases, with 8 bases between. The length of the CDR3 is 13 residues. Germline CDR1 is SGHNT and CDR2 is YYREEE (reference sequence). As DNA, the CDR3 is TGTGCCAGCAGCTCCGAGGTACAAGAGACCCAGTACTTC. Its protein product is CASSSEVQETQYF.

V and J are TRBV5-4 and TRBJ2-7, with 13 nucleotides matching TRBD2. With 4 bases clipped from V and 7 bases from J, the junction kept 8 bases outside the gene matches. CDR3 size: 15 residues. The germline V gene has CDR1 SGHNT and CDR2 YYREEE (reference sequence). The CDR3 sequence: CASSLEKGLAGEQYF. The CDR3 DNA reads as TGTGCCAGCAGCCTAGAAAAGGGACTAGCGGGAGAGCAGTACTTC.

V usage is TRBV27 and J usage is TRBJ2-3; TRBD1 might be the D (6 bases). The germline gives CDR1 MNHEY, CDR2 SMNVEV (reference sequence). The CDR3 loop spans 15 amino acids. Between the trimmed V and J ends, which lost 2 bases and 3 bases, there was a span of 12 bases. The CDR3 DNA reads TGTGCCAGCAGTTTACAGGGGAACGGTACAGATACGCAGTATTTT. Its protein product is CASSLQGNGTDTQYF.

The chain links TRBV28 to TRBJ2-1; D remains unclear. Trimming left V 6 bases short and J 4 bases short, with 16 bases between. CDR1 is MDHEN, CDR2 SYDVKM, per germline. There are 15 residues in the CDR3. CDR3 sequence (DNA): TGTGCCAGCAGCTTAAGTCACGATAGATACAATGAGCAGTTCTTC. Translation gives CASSLSHDRYNEQFF.

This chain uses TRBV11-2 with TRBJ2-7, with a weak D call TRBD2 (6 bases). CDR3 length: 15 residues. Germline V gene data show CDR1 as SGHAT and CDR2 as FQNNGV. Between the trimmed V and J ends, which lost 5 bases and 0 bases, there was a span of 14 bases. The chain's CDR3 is CASSPEGSSSYEQYF. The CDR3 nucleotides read TGTGCCAGCAGCCCGGAGGGTTCAAGCTCCTACGAGCAGTACTTC.

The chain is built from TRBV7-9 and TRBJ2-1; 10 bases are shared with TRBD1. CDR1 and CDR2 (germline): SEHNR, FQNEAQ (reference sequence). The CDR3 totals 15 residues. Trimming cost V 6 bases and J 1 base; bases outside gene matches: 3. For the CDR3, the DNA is TGTGCCAGCAGGCCGGGACAGGGGTCCTACAATGAGCAGTTCTTC. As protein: CASRPGQGSYNEQFF.

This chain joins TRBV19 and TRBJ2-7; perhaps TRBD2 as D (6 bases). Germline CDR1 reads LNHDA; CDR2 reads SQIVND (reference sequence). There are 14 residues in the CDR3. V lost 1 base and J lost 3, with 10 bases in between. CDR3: CASSIAQGLYEQYF. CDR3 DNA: TGTGCCAGTAGTATAGCTCAGGGACTCTACGAGCAGTACTTC.